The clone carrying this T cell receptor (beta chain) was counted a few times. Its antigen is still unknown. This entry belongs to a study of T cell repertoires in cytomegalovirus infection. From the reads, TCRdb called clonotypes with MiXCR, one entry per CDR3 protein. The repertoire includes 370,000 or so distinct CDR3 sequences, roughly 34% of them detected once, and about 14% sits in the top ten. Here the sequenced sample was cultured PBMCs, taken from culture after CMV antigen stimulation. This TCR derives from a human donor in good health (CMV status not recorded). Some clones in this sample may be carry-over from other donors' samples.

The CDR3 protein is CASSYTGTGGGETQYF. The CDR3, as DNA: TGTGCCAGCAGTTACACCGGGACAGGGGGCGGAGAGACCCAGTACTTC. V is TRBV6-2 or TRBV6-3 and J is TRBJ2-5; 12 nucleotides agree with TRBD1. From germline, CDR1 is MNHEY and CDR2 SVGEGT. J gave up 4 bases and V 2 bases, and 5 bases lay outside the gene matches. The CDR3 runs to 16 residues.